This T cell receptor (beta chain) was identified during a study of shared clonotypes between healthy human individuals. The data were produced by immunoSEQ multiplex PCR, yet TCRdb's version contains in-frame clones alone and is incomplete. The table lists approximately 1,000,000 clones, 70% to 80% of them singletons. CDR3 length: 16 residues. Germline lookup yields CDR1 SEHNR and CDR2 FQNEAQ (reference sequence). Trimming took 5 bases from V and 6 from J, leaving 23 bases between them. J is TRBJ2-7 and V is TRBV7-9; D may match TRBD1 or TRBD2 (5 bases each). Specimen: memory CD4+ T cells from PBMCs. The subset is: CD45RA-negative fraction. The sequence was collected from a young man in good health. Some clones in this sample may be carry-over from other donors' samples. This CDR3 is CASSPWGSRTDCEQYF. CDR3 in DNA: TGTGCCAGCAGCCCCTGGGGGAGCCGGACGGACTGCGAGCAGTACTTC.